This T cell receptor (beta chain) was captured in a study of IL-17A CD8 T cells in psoriatic arthritis synovium. The study in broad terms: The goal of the study was to define the phenotype, molecular profile and function of synovial IL-17A+CD8+ T cells in psoriatic arthritis pathogenesis.

Synovial fluid effusions were aspirated from the actively inflamed joints of patients with psoriatic arthritis. For each patient, synovial fluid served as the source from which three memory CD8+ T cell populations were isolated by sorting: Tc1 cells (IL-17A-IFNgamma+), Tc17 cells (IL-17A+) and the bulk memory fraction, allowing their TCR repertoires to be compared. The psoriatic arthritis patients fulfilled the Classification of Psoriatic Arthritis Study Group (CASPAR) criteria. The bulk memory CD8+ T cell sort included CD45RA-CD27+/- cells together with CD45RA+CD27- cells. TCRbeta sequencing was performed on sorted synovial fluid CD8+ T cell subsets from a few patients with psoriatic arthritis. Synovial fluid mononuclear cells were isolated using Lymphoprep and were cryopreserved in liquid nitrogen prior to use. The medium used for cryopreservation was made up of roughly 45% fetal calf serum and around 9.6% dimethyl sulfoxide.

About this clone: The specificity of this receptor is unknown. Base qualities are not recorded, but no much larger clone differs from it by a single base.

After DNA extraction (Qiagen), TCRbeta V-D-J rearrangements were amplified in a bias-controlled manner and then sequenced at high throughput (immunoSEQ; Adaptive Biotech). In the paper's pipeline: Productive sequences were analyzed at sequence level using the immunoSEQ Analyzer platform. Clonality was calculated as 1 minus Pielou's evenness, with values from 0 (highly polyclonal) to 1 (monoclonal). Repertoire overlap between subsets was quantified with the Morisita index, from 0 (no similarity) to 1 (complete similarity). In TCRdb, the immuneACCESS table is reduced to in-frame sequences with V and J assigned. These tables do not hold every clone; where another copy was compared, an unresolved V gene accounts for under half, and the others remain unexplained. The V and J calls and clone size were taken over from that table, and D and trimming were inferred from the DNA. For this sample the table gives fewer than 2,500 clones, of which 72% were detected only once. The biggest ten clones account for roughly a tenth of the sample.

Findings and caveats that apply to the study as a whole: TCR sequencing covered only a few patients, which the authors acknowledged as a limited sample size. Cells were obtained from synovial fluid rather than synovial tissue, because no psoriatic arthritis synovial tissue samples were available. Some individual clones occupied over 4% of the repertoire, though most synovial CD8+ subsets remained polyclonal.

The CDR3 has 15 amino acids, counting the end cysteine and phenylalanine. Of the read, only the CDR3 DNA is kept; its 45 bases are in frame from base 1. Looking up the germline V gene yields CDR1 SNHLY and CDR2 FYNNEI. The germline ends are 12 bases apart after V is trimmed by 6 bases and J by 0 bases. The TCR sequence derives from a human donor with psoriatic arthritis. The sequenced material came from memory CD8+ T cells from synovial fluid. The meaning of the sample's cell subset or site label: bulk memory CD8+ T cells (CD45RA-CD27+/- and CD45RA+CD27-). The chain uses TRBV2 and TRBJ2-1; the D element could tentatively be TRBD1 or TRBD2, as 6 bases agree for each. The DNA sequence is as follows: TGTGCCAGCAGGAGAGGGGGGAGCTCCTACAATGAGCAGTTCTTC. The encoded protein is CASRRGGSSYNEQFF.